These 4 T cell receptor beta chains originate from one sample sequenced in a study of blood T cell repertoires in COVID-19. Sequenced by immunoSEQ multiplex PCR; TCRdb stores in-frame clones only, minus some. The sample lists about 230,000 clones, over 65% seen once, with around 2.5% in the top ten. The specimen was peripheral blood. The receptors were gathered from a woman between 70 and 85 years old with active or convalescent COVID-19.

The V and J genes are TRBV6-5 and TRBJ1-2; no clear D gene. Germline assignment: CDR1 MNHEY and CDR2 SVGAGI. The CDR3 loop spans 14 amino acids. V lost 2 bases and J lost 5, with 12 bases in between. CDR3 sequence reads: CASSYGGREYGYTF. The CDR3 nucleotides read TGTGCCAGCAGTTACGGCGGCCGAGAGTATGGCTACACCTTC.

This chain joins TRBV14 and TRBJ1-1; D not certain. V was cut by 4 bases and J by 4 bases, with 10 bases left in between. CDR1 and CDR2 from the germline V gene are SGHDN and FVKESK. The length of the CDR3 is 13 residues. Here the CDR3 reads CASSRWAGTEAFF. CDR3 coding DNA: TGTGCCAGCAGCCGTTGGGCAGGCACTGAAGCTTTCTTT.

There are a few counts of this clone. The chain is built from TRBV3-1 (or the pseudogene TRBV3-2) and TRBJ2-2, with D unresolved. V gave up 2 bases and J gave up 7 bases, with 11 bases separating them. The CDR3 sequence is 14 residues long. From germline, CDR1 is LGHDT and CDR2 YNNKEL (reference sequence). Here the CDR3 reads CASSQWSVDGELFF. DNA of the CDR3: TGTGCCAGCAGCCAATGGTCTGTAGACGGGGAGCTGTTTTTT.

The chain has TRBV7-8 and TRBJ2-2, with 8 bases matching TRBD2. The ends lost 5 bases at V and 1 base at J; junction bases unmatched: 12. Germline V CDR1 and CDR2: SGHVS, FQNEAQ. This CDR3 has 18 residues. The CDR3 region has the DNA TGTGCCAGCAGCCCCTGGGGTCCGGGACTAGGGAACACCGGGGAGCTGTTTTTT. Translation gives CASSPWGPGLGNTGELFF.